This T cell receptor (beta chain) is from a study of blood T cell repertoires in COVID-19. Authors' methods: Reference gene primers were amplified, and this amplification served to estimate nucleated cell counts. Here immunoSEQ multiplex PCR was the method, and the copy in TCRdb shows in-frame clones only, minus some. The V and J calls and clone size are taken from that table; D and trimming were inferred from the DNA. Of about 68,000 clones detected, 70% to 90% appear once; the ten largest clones hold around 3.5%. Germline V gives CDR1 LNHDA, CDR2 SQIVND (reference sequence). V shed 1 base and J 0 bases; nucleotides not matched to a gene: 2. The CDR3 length is 15 residues. The Seattle site enrolled patients during active infection and followed them longitudinally.

The sequence was collected from a woman aged 45-65 years with COVID-19, enrolled during active disease. The material sequenced was peripheral blood. This chain joins TRBV19 and TRBJ1-1; 7 bases match TRBD1. The CDR3: CASSIGGQLNTEAFF. As DNA, the CDR3 is TGTGCCAGTAGTATAGGGGGACAGTTGAACACTGAAGCTTTCTTT.